This TCR beta chain was found in a study of T cell repertoires in ileal Crohn's disease. Clones were sequenced by immunoSEQ multiplex PCR, and TCRdb holds only the in-frame ones, with some missing. The sample includes about 8,400 clones, about 96% seen only once; the top ten take approximately 0.21%. The V end lost 7 bases, the J end lost 5 bases, and 12 bases lay between the germline ends. The CDR3 loop spans 12 amino acids. Comments on this clone: Antigen unknown.

General observations from the study: Clonality above 26.8% at surgery always came with endoscopic recurrence. Compared with non-smokers, active smokers at surgery showed more clonal expansions.

The genes are TRBV5-3 and TRBJ1-1; D is unresolved. TRBV5-3 is marked as an open reading frame, function uncertain. The clonotype comes from an adult with Crohn's disease. The sample was ileal tissue. CDR3 in DNA: TGTGCCAGAGGGATTACGGGGACTGAAGCTTTCTTT. It codes for CARGITGTEAFF.